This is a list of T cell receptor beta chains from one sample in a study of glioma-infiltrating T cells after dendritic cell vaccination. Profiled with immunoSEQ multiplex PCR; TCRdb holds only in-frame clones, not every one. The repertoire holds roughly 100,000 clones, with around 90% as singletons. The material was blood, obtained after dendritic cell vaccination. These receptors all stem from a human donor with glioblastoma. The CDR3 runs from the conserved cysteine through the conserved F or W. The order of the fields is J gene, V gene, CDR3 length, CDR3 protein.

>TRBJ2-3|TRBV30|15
CAGDLAGGPGDTQYF
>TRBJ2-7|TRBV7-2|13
CASSLDRGNEQYF
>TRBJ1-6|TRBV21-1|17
CASSKPGQPREGSPLHF
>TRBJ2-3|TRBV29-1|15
CSVEVRLIQGNTQYF
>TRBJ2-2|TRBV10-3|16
CAIREIAGEGTGELFF
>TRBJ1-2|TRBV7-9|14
CASSLGGTGDGYTF
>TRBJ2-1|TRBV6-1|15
CASSEFSGTYNEQFF
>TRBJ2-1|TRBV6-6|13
CASRSPGDDEQFF
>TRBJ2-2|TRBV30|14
CAFSGTDNTGELFF
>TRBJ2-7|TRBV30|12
CAWLGASYEQYF
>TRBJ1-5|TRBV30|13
CACGGDGNQPQHF
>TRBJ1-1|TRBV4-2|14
CASSPLGGTAEAFF
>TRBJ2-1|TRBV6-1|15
CASSPQGSSYNEQFF
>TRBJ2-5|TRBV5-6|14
CASSPFGGKETQYF
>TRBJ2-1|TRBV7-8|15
CASSWTSGGNNEQFF
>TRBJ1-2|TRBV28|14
CASSLGQGHYGYTF
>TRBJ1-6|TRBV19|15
CASRTAGVKNSPLHF
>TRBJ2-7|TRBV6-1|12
CASSPSGYEQYF
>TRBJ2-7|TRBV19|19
CASSIARRRTGRQSYEQYF
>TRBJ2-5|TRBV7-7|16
CASSLGLTRNQETQYF
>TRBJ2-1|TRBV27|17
CASRLKATSGPYNEQFF
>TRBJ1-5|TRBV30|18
CAWGARGGTGGRGQPQHF
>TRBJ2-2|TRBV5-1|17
CASSSGPGQGSPGELFF
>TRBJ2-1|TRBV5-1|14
CASSLATSGSYEFF
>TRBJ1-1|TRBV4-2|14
CASSQVQGDTEAFF
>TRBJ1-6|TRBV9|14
CASSVQGGNSPLHF
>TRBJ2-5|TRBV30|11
CACSGQETQYF
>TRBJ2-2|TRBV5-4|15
CASSGGQGAIGELFF
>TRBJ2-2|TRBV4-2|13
CASSPSDRVGLFF
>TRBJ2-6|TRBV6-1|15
CASKPRDSGANVLTF
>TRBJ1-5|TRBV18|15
CASSPTGGLGQPQHF
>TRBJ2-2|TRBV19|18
CASNRETGGARGTGELFF
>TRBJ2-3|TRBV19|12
CASSISADTQYF
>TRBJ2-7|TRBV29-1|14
CSVGGQVNTGEQYF
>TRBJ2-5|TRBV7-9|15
CASSSGTGGIETQYF
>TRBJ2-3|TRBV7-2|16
CASSSSSGRATDTQYF
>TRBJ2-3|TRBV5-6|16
CASSWGSGTSGDTQYF